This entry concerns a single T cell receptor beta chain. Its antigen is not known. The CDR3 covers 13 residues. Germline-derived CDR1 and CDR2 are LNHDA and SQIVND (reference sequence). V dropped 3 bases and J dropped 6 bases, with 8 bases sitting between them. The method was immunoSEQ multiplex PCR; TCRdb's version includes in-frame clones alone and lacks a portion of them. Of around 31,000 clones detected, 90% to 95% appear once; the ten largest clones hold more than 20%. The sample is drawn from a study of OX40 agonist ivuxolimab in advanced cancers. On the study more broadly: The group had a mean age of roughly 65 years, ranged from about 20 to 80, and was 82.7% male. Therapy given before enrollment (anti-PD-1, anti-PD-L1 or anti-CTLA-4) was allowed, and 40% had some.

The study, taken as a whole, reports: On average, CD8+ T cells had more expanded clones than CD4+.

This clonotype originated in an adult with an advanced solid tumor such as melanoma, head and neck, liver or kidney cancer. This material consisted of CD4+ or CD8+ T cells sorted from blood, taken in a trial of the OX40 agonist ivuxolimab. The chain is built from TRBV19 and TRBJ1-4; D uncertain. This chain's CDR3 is CASSIVPDEKLFF. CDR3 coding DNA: TGTGCCAGTAGTATCGTTCCCGATGAAAAACTGTTTTTT. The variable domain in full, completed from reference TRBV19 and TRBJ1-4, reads DGGITQSPKYLFRKEGQNVTLSCEQNLNHDAMYWYRQDPGQGLRLIYYSQIVNDFQKGDIAEGYSVSREKKESFPLTVTSAQKNPTAFYLCASSIVPDEKLFFGSGTQLSVL.